These 29 T cell receptor beta chains share one sample of origin, sequenced in a study of cytomegalovirus exposure and HLA in healthy donors. Researchers ran the PCR with 60 Vbeta and 13 Jbeta primers. Sequencing was performed with immunoSEQ multiplex PCR; in TCRdb, only in-frame clones are kept and a portion is missing. Among about 120,000 clones listed, roughly 79% were seen once. What was sequenced was PBMCs. These receptors came from a woman aged 25 to 45 in good health and CMV-seronegative.

CDR3 in DNA: TGTGCCAGCAGCGGACGAGCGGATGAGGAGACCCAGTACTTC. The encoded protein is CASSGRADEETQYF. The gene calls are TRBV2 and TRBJ2-5; perhaps TRBD2 as D (5 bases). CDR3 length: 14 amino acids. Trimming stripped 6 bases from V and 5 bases from J, with 16 bases between. Germline CDR1 and CDR2: SNHLY and FYNNEI.

The chain has TRBV19 and TRBJ2-7; D is uncertain. CDR1 is LNHDA, CDR2 SQIVND, per germline (reference sequence). V dropped 5 bases and J dropped 0 bases, with 8 bases sitting between them. The CDR3 sequence is 13 residues long. The CDR3 DNA sequence: TGTGCCAGTAGTCCCGGCGGCTCCTACGAGCAGTACTTC. Translated, it gives CASSPGGSYEQYF.

The V and J genes are TRBV25-1 and TRBJ1-6; 7 bases line up with TRBD1. Germline V gene sequence: CDR1 MGHDK, CDR2 SYGVNS. The CDR3 contains 15 residues. V dropped 6 bases and J dropped 9; count of bases not matched to a gene: 11. This chain's CDR3 is CASRGIGTVSSPLHF. The CDR3 nucleotides are TGTGCCAGCAGGGGAATCGGGACAGTTAGTTCACCCCTCCACTTT. The full variable domain, its missing parts supplied by reference TRBV25-1 and TRBJ1-6, is EADIYQTPRYLVIGTGKKITLECSQTMGHDKMYWYQQDPGMELHLIHYSYGVNSTEKGDLSSESTVSRIRTEHFPLTLESARPSHTSQYLCASRGIGTVSSPLHFGNGTRLTVT.

The V call is TRBV28, the J call TRBJ2-3; 11 bases match TRBD2. J gave up 5 bases and V 2 bases, and 9 bases lay outside the gene matches. The CDR3 loop spans 17 amino acids. Germline-derived CDR1 and CDR2 are MDHEN and SYDVKM. The CDR3 DNA is TGTGCCAGCAGTTTACCTAGCGGGAGGACGGGTGAAGATACGCAGTATTTT. Translation gives CASSLPSGRTGEDTQYF.

The chain joins TRBV28 to TRBJ1-4, with 11 bases lining up with TRBD1. The germline V gene encodes CDR1 MDHEN and CDR2 SYDVKM. V shed 6 bases and J 7 bases; nucleotides not matched to a gene: 7. The CDR3 has 15 amino acids. This chain's CDR3 is CASSLGQGVGEKLFF. The CDR3 region has the DNA TGTGCCAGCAGCCTGGGACAGGGGGTTGGTGAAAAACTGTTTTTT.

The V and J genes are TRBV11-1 and TRBJ1-2, with D possibly TRBD1 on 6 matching bases. The CDR3 has 15 amino acids. V lost 4 bases to trimming and J lost 2 bases, with 14 bases between them. Germline loops: CDR1 SGHAT, CDR2 FQDESV (reference sequence). The CDR3 loop is CASSSETGYNYGYTF. CDR3 nucleotides: TGTGCCAGCAGCTCCGAAACAGGGTACAACTATGGCTACACCTTC.

CDR3 coding DNA: TGTGCCAGCAGTGGTCCAGGGGGATTAGAGACCCAGTACTTC. Its translation: CASSGPGGLETQYF. The chain links TRBV28 to TRBJ2-7; 7 positions agree with TRBD1. The J call may be wrong; the DNA end is better matched by TRBJ2-5. The germline CDR1 and CDR2 sequences are MDHEN and SYDVKM. The length of the CDR3 is 14 residues.

The J gene is TRBJ2-1, the V gene TRBV4-3, with 7 bases aligning to TRBD2. Germline V gives CDR1 LGHNA, CDR2 YSLEER. The V segment lost 0 bases and the J segment 8 bases; nucleotides outside the gene matches: 7. The CDR3 sequence is 15 residues long. CDR3 in DNA: TGCGCCAGCAGCCAAGAACAGCGGGACCAAGATGAGCAGTTCTTC. Translating it yields CASSQEQRDQDEQFF.

The sample holds one count of this clone. V usage is TRBV9 and J usage is TRBJ2-5; the match to TRBD2 covers 10 bases. With 3 bases clipped from V and 1 base from J, the junction kept 6 bases outside the gene matches. The CDR3 contains 16 residues. CDR1 is SGDLS, CDR2 YYNGEE, per germline. CDR3 residues: CASSATSGTRQETQYF. The CDR3, as DNA: TGTGCCAGCAGCGCCACTAGCGGGACCCGCCAAGAGACCCAGTACTTC.

V and J are TRBV27 and TRBJ2-5; weak D call: TRBD2 (6 bases). The CDR3 covers 16 residues. Germline CDR1 is MNHEY and CDR2 is SMNVEV (reference sequence). Trimming left V 0 bases short and J 2 bases short, with 13 bases between. CDR3 loop: CASSLSPGTGQETQYF. In DNA form, the CDR3 reads TGTGCCAGCAGTTTATCTCCCGGGACTGGGCAAGAGACCCAGTACTTC.

CDR3 nucleotide sequence: TGTGCCAGCAGCTTGCCCTTTAGTCGGGAGATCGCAGATACGCAGTATTTT. Translation: CASSLPFSREIADTQYF. The chain combines TRBV7-2 with TRBJ2-3; possible D gene TRBD2, 6 bases. The V gene's germline CDR1 is SGHTA and CDR2 FQGNSA. V dropped 3 bases and J dropped 4 bases, with 20 bases sitting between them. The CDR3 sequence is 17 residues long.

The chain joins TRBV5-8 to TRBJ1-5, with a possible D match to TRBD1 (5 bases). CDR3 length: 17 amino acids. The germline gives CDR1 SGHTS, CDR2 YDEGEE. V was pared by 0 bases and J by 6 bases, with 19 bases between. CDR3 region: CASSLVFGHGGGQPQHF. In DNA form, the CDR3 reads TGTGCCAGCAGCTTGGTTTTTGGTCACGGGGGGGGTCAGCCCCAGCATTTT.

The CDR3 DNA sequence: TGTGCCAGCAGCTTGTCCATCCTGGGGGGGTTCAATCAGCCCCAGCATTTT. Its translation is CASSLSILGGFNQPQHF. The chain joins TRBV5-5 to TRBJ1-5, with D possibly being TRBD1 (5 bases). Germline loops: CDR1 SGHKS, CDR2 YYEKEE (reference sequence). This CDR3 spans 17 amino acids. Trimming pared 1 base from V and 3 bases from J, leaving 17 bases between.

The chain recombines TRBV6-5 with TRBJ2-7, with 7 nucleotides matching TRBD1. Germline CDR1 and CDR2: MNHEY and SVGAGI. V lost 6 bases to trimming and J lost 3 bases; unmatched junction nucleotides: 11. The CDR3 runs 15 residues. DNA for the CDR3: TGTGCCAGCAGAACCGGGACAGCAGTTAACTACGAGCAGTACTTC. It translates to CASRTGTAVNYEQYF.

This rearrangement joins TRBV10-3 to TRBJ1-1; D is unresolved. Trimming pared 0 bases from V and 5 bases from J, leaving 16 bases between. This CDR3 is 16 amino acids long. Per germline, CDR1 ENHRY and CDR2 SYGVKD. Here the CDR3 reads CAISESGGLEGTEAFF. CDR3 DNA sequence: TGTGCCATCAGTGAGTCGGGCGGGTTGGAAGGGACTGAAGCTTTCTTT.

This clone was seen a single time. This chain joins TRBV11-2 and TRBJ2-5, with D possibly being TRBD1 (6 bases). CDR3 length equals 16 residues. From germline, CDR1 is SGHAT and CDR2 FQNNGV. Trimming removed 4 bases from V and 2 bases from J, with 17 bases in between. CDR3 nucleotide sequence: TGTGCCAGCAGCTCGAGGGGGAGATGGGTACAAGAGACCCAGTACTTC. Protein: CASSSRGRWVQETQYF.

V usage is TRBV19 and J usage is TRBJ1-2, with a weak D call TRBD1 (6 bases). Germline assignment: CDR1 LNHDA and CDR2 SQIVND (reference sequence). V was clipped by 8 bases and J by 3 bases, with 16 bases between them. The CDR3 contains 14 residues. In DNA, the CDR3 is TGTGCCAGTTCCCTGCCAGGGGTTCACTATGGCTACACCTTC. It yields the protein CASSLPGVHYGYTF.

This chain uses TRBV15 with TRBJ2-7; D gene uncertain. The CDR3 totals 13 residues. Trimming removed 0 bases from V and 0 bases from J, with 3 bases in between. Germline CDR1 LNHNV, CDR2 YYDKDF (reference sequence). Here the CDR3 reads CATSRDSSYEQYF. The CDR3 nucleotides read TGTGCCACCAGCAGAGACTCCTCCTACGAGCAGTACTTC. Based on the CDR3 plus reference TRBV15 and TRBJ2-7, the full variable domain is DAMVIQNPRYQVTQFGKPVTLSCSQTLNHNVMYWYQQKSSQAPKLLFHYYDKDFNNEADTPDNFQSRRPNTSFCFLDIRSPGLGDTAMYLCATSRDSSYEQYFGPGTRLTVT.

The chain employs TRBV11-2 and TRBJ2-1, with 14 positions matching TRBD2. Per germline, CDR1 SGHAT and CDR2 FQNNGV. V lost 2 bases, J lost 8 bases, and 8 bases stayed unmatched. This CDR3 region has 17 residues. CDR3 in DNA: TGTGCCAGCAGCTTACAGTTTATGGGACTAGCGGGAGATGAGCAGTTCTTC. Amino acids: CASSLQFMGLAGDEQFF.

The genes are TRBV18 and TRBJ2-6; 11 nucleotides line up with TRBD2. Germline assignment: CDR1 KGHSH and CDR2 LQKENI. The CDR3 length is 20 residues. The V and J ends lost 2 bases and 0 bases, in that order; junction bases with no gene match: 9. CDR3 in DNA: TGTGCCAGCTCACCAAGAGCTAGCGGGAGGAAAAGCTCTGGGGCCAACGTCCTGACTTTC. This gives the protein CASSPRASGRKSSGANVLTF.

Only one count was recorded for this clone. The chain carries TRBV7-8 and TRBJ1-1, with 10 bases fitting TRBD1. Germline lookup yields CDR1 SGHVS and CDR2 FQNEAQ. The ends lost 1 base at V and 10 bases at J; junction bases unmatched: 6. The CDR3 sequence is 14 residues long. The CDR3 region has the DNA TGTGCCAGCAGCTTAGGGGCCGACAGGGGGCGAGCTTTCTTT. This sequence encodes CASSLGADRGRAFF.

This CDR3 is CASSYSGGYTF. Here the CDR3 DNA reads TGTGCCAGCAGCTACAGCGGGGGCTACACCTTC. The chain joins TRBV28 to TRBJ1-2; D is unresolved. Trimming took 6 bases from V and 8 from J, leaving 10 bases between them. The CDR3 consists of 11 residues. CDR1 MDHEN and CDR2 SYDVKM come from the germline V gene.

This chain connects TRBV11-3 to TRBJ2-3; D unresolved. The CDR3 loop spans 13 amino acids. Germline V gene sequence: CDR1 SGHNT, CDR2 YENEEA. The V end lost 3 bases, the J end lost 2 bases, and 6 bases lay between the germline ends. CDR3 region: CASSLGITDTQYF. The CDR3 DNA is TGTGCCAGCAGCTTGGGCATCACAGATACGCAGTATTTT.

This clone was detected a few times. The chain couples TRBV6-5 to TRBJ1-1; possible D gene TRBD1, 6 bases. CDR3 length: 14 residues. Germline V gene data show CDR1 as MNHEY and CDR2 as SVGAGI. V was clipped by 0 bases and J by 5 bases, with 10 bases between them. For the CDR3, the DNA is TGTGCCAGCAGTTACTCGCAGGGGTGGACTGAAGCTTTCTTT. It is translated as CASSYSQGWTEAFF.

The V and J genes are TRBV30 and TRBJ2-5; TRBD1 matches 9 bases. CDR1 is GTSNPN, CDR2 SVGIG, per germline (reference sequence). The length of the CDR3 is 16 residues. V shed 3 bases and J 10 bases; nucleotides not matched to a gene: 18. CDR3 nucleotide sequence: TGTGCCTGGAGCGTAGCCGGGACAGGGTGGATTAGGGACCAGTACTTC. Translated, it gives CAWSVAGTGWIRDQYF. Looking up the rest from reference TRBV30 and TRBJ2-5 gives the full variable domain: SQTIHQWPATLVQPVGSPLSLECTVEGTSNPNLYWYRQAAGRGLQLLFYSVGIGQISSEVPQNLSASRPQDRQFILSSKKLLLSDSGFYLCAWSVAGTGWIRDQYFGPGTRLLVL.

The genes are TRBV28 and TRBJ2-2, with TRBD2 as a possible D gene (5 bases). This CDR3 region has 16 residues. V lost 2 bases and J lost 2, with 12 bases in between. The V gene's germline CDR1 is MDHEN and CDR2 SYDVKM. The CDR3 DNA reads TGTGCCAGCAGTTTAGTGGGTCTAGCCAACACCGGGGAGCTGTTTTTT. It specifies CASSLVGLANTGELFF.

The CDR3 bases are TGTGCCAGCAGCTTACACTTTGGCACTGAAGCTTTCTTT. Its protein is CASSLHFGTEAFF. The chain combines TRBV7-2 with TRBJ1-1; D remains unclear. Deletions cut 2 bases from V and 4 bases from J, with 8 bases between. Germline V lookup: CDR1 SGHTA, CDR2 FQGNSA. This CDR3 is built from 13 residues.

The table lists this clone with a few counts. The chain recombines TRBV18 with TRBJ2-5; D gene unclear. CDR1 and CDR2 (germline): KGHSH, LQKENI. Trimming removed 5 bases from V and 1 base from J, with 8 bases in between. CDR3 length: 13 residues. The DNA of the CDR3 is TGTGCCAGCTCATCCAATCCCCAAGAGACCCAGTACTTC. Amino acid sequence: CASSSNPQETQYF.

The chain has TRBV7-9 and TRBJ2-7, with 8 bases identical to TRBD2. After removal of 6 bases from V and 6 bases from J, the junction contained 16 bases not matched to a gene. Germline V CDR1 and CDR2: SEHNR, FQNEAQ (reference sequence). The CDR3 runs to 16 residues. This CDR3 is CASSQDGRASLGEQYF. Written as DNA, the CDR3 is TGTGCCAGCAGTCAAGACGGGAGGGCCTCCCTCGGCGAGCAGTACTTC.